The entry below describes one TCR beta chain. Methods used by the authors: How many nucleated cells were present was estimated from reference gene primer amplification. The repertoire was sequenced with immunoSEQ multiplex PCR; TCRdb's copy has only in-frame clones and lacks some. V and J calls and clone size are as listed in that table; D and trimming were resolved from the DNA. The profile shows some 290,000 clones, 88% of them singletons. Germline V gives CDR1 LGHNA, CDR2 YSLEER. Trimming removed 0 bases from V and 5 bases from J; junction bases left unmatched: 14. CDR3 length: 18 amino acids. This entry is derived from a study of blood T cell repertoires in COVID-19. About the research overall: Collection of acute and convalescent COVID-19 samples took place in the United States, Italy and Spain. The cDNA or gDNA used as material had been derived from T cells, B-cell-depleted T cells, or PBMCs.

Enrolment of Seattle patients took place during active infection, and they were followed longitudinally. This chain joins TRBV4-3 and TRBJ1-1; 8 nucleotides align to TRBD1. The sequencing sample was made of peripheral blood. The TCR was taken from a woman between 25 and 40 years old with COVID-19, enrolled during active disease. The chain's CDR3 is CASSQDTNSPDRATEAFF. The DNA for the CDR3 is TGCGCCAGCAGCCAAGATACGAACTCGCCGGACAGGGCGACTGAAGCTTTCTTT.